The present T cell receptor (beta chain) was sequenced within a study of low-dose radiotherapy and immunotherapy resistance in tumors. The germline CDR1 and CDR2 sequences are SEHNR and FQNEAQ (reference sequence). The CDR3 is made up of 16 amino acids. Trimming left V 5 bases short and J 7 bases short, with 23 bases between. Alpha- and beta-chain coverage of first-strand cDNA came from TRAV- and TRBV-specific primers. The authors amplified TCRs for about 20 PCR cycles with a constant-region primer and a V-primer adapter. mRNA isolates were amplified via in vitro transcription. TCRdb reanalysed the reads using MiXCR and keeps one entry per CDR3 protein. The data show tens of thousands of distinct CDR3 sequences, 9.4% seen once. Documented time point: before trial treatment. Tumors of eligible patients were advanced, solid and lacking tumor-infiltrating lymphocytes. This clonotype was seen ten or more times.

This receptor was identified in a male donor with prostate cancer. The source was PBMCs, collected before treatment. The chain combines TRBV7-9 with TRBJ1-2, with TRBD1 as a possible D gene (5 bases). The CDR3 nucleotides read TGTGCCAGCAGCCCAAGGGACGGAAAGTATTTCTTTGGCTACACCTTC. It is translated as CASSPRDGKYFFGYTF.